The 5 T cell receptor beta chains below all came from one sample that was sequenced in a study of tumor-infiltrating lymphocytes in primary liver carcinoma. Constant-region priming of around 500 ng total RNA yielded TCR beta cDNA. What produced the TCR beta libraries was three nested multiplex PCR rounds using slightly modified ARM-PCR. Forward primers for TRBV1-TRBV30 and a C-beta reverse primer served the first two PCR rounds, at around 9 cycles each. TCRdb fed the multiplex PCR reads into MiXCR, producing one record per CDR3 protein. The data contain about 120,000 distinct CDR3 sequences, 65% to 75% of them singletons. From 20-30 mg of unsorted bulk tissue, DNA and RNA were co-extracted together. Sequenced input: tumor-adjacent normal liver tissue. The receptors originated from a woman in her sixties with primary liver carcinoma and hepatitis B virus infection.

In the case of this clonotype: One end of the junction is discordant with germline, which a read error may explain. The CDR3 bases are TGTGCCAGCAGTCCAGGACAGGGTGGAGCCCACTACTCTGGTGCCAACGTCCTGACTTTC. As protein: CASSPGQGGAHYSGANVLTF. V is TRBV28 and J is TRBJ2-6; 8 bases align to TRBD1. Looked up from germline, CDR1 is MDHEN and CDR2 is SYDVKM. The CDR3 has 20 amino acids.

This clonotype was seen only a few times. One end of the junction does not line up with germline, which may come from a read error. This chain uses TRBV11-2 with TRBJ2-3, with no clear D. Looked up from germline, CDR1 is SGHAT and CDR2 is FQNNGV. The CDR3 runs to 13 residues. CDR3 sequence: CASSTRLSDMQYF. The CDR3 coding sequence is TGTGCCAGCAGTACACGCTTGTCAGATATGCAGTATTTT.

The rearrangement links TRBV12-3 or TRBV12-4 to TRBJ2-2; 10 nucleotides line up with TRBD2. The CDR3 totals 16 residues. V shed 6 bases and J 5 bases; nucleotides not matched to a gene: 9. CDR3 in amino acids: CASSPQLAGSTGELFF. DNA for the CDR3: TGTGCCAGCAGCCCACAACTAGCGGGAAGTACCGGGGAGCTGTTTTTT.

Turning to this clonotype: At one of its ends the junction is not consistent with the germline gene, which may arise from a read error. The chain joins TRBV6-5 to TRBJ2-1; perhaps TRBD1 as D (6 bases). The CDR3 loop spans 16 amino acids. Looked up from germline, CDR1 is MNHEY and CDR2 is SVGAGI. DNA for the CDR3: TGTGCCAGCAGTTACCCAGGACTGGGGGCGCCGAATGAACAGTTCTTC. Amino acids: CASSYPGLGAPNEQFF.

The chain employs TRBV29-1 and TRBJ2-1; D assignment may be TRBD1 or TRBD2 (5 bases each). Germline lookup yields CDR1 SQVTM and CDR2 ANQGSEA. This CDR3 is built from 14 residues. The ends were cut back, 7 bases at V and 2 bases at J, with 15 bases in the middle. CDR3 coding DNA: TGCAGCGACCGGGGCGCGGCCACCTACAATGAGCAGTTCTTC. Translated, it gives CSDRGAATYNEQFF.